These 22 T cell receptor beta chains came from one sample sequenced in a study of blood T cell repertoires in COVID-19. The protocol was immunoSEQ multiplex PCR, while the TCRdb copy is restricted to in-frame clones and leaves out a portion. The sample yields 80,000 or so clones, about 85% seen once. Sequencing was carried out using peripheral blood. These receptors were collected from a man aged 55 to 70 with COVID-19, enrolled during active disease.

The CDR3 nucleotides are TGTGCCAGCAGCTTGAACCAGGGCCAAGAGACCCAGTACTTC. This gives the protein CASSLNQGQETQYF. The chain carries TRBV5-4 and TRBJ2-5; tentative D call: TRBD1 (5 bases). This CDR3 has 14 amino acids. CDR1 and CDR2 (germline): SGHNT, YYREEE (reference sequence). Trimming pared 1 base from V and 1 base from J, leaving 8 bases between.

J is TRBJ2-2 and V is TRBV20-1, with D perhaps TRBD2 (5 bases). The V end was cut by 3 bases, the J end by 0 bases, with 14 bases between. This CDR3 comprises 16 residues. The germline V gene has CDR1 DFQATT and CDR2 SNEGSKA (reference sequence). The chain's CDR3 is CSASRRWETNTGELFF. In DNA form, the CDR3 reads TGCAGTGCTAGTCGGAGGTGGGAGACGAACACCGGGGAGCTGTTTTTT.

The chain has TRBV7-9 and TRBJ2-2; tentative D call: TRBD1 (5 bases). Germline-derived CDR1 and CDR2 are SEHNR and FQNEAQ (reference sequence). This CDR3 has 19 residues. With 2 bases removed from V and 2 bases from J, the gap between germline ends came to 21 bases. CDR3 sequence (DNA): TGTGCCAGCAGCTTATCTCGGGCTAAGGGGCTACAAAACACCGGGGAGCTGTTTTTT. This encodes CASSLSRAKGLQNTGELFF.

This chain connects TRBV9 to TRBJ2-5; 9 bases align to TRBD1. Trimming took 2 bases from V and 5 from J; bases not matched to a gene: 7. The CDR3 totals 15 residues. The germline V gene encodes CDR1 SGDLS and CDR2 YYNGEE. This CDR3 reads CASSVGTGSVETQYF. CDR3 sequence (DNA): TGTGCCAGCAGCGTCGGGACAGGGAGTGTCGAGACCCAGTACTTC.

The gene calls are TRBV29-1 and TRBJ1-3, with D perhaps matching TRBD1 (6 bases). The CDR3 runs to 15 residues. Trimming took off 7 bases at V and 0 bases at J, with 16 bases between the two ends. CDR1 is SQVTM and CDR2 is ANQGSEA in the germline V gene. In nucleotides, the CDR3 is TGCAGCGGAACTGAACAGGGTGACTCTGGAAACACCATATATTTT. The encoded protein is CSGTEQGDSGNTIYF.

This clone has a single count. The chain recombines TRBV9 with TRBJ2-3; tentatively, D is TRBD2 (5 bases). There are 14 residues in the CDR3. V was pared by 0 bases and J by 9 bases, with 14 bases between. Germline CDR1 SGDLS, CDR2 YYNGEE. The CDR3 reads CASSVGPAEGTQYF. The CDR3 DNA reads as TGTGCCAGCAGCGTAGGACCTGCAGAGGGAACGCAGTATTTT.

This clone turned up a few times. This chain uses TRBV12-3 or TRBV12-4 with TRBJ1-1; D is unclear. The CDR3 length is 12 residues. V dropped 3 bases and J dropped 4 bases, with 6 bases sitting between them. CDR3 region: CASSFSGTEAFF. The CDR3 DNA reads TGTGCCAGCAGTTTTAGTGGCACTGAAGCTTTCTTT.

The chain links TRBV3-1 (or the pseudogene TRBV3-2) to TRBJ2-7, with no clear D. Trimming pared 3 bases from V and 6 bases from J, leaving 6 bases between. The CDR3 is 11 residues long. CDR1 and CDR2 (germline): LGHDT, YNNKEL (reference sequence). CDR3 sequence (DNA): TGTGCCAGCAGCCAGTTGGCCGAGCAGTACTTC. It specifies CASSQLAEQYF.

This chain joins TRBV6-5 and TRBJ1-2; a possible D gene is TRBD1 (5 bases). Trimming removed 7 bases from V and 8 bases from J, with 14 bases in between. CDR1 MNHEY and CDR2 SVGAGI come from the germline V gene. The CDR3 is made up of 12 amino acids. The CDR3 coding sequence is TGTGCCAGCAAACCCGGTGGGGGGGGCTACACCTTC. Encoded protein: CASKPGGGGYTF.

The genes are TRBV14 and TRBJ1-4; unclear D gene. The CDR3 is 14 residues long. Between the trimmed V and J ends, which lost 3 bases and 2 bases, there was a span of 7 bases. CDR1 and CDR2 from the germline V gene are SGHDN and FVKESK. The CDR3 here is CASSQTLTNEKLFF. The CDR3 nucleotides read TGTGCCAGCAGCCAGACACTTACTAATGAAAAACTGTTTTTT. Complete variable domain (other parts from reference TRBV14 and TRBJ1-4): EAGVTQFPSHSVIEKGQTVTLRCDPISGHDNLYWYRRVMGKEIKFLLHFVKESKQDESGMPNNRFLAERTGGTYSTLKVQPAELEDSGVYFCASSQTLTNEKLFFGSGTQLSVL.

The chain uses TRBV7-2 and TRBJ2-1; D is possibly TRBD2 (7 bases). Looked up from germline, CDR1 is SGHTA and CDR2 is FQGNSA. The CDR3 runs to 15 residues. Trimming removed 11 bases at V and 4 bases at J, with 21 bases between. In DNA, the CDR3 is TGTGCCCTTAAAGACAGGCGGGGGACTTACAATGAGCAGTTCTTC. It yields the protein CALKDRRGTYNEQFF. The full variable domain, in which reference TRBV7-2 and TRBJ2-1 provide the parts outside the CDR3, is GAGVSQSPSNKVTEKGKDVELRCDPISGHTALYWYRQSLGQGLEFLIYFQGNSAPDKSGLPSDRFSAERTGGSVSTLTIQRTQQEDSAVYLCALKDRRGTYNEQFFGPGTRLTVL.

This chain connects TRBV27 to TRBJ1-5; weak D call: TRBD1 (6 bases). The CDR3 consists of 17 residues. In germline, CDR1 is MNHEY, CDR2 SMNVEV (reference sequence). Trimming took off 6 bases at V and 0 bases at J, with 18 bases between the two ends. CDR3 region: CASRSSDSTNSNQPQHF. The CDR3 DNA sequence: TGTGCCAGCAGGTCATCGGACAGTACGAATAGCAATCAGCCCCAGCATTTT.

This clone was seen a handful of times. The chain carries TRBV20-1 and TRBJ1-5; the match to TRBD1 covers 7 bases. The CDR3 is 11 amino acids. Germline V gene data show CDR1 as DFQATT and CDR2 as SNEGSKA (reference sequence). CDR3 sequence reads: CSTGENQPQHF. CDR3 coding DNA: TGCAGCACAGGGGAAAATCAGCCCCAGCATTTT.

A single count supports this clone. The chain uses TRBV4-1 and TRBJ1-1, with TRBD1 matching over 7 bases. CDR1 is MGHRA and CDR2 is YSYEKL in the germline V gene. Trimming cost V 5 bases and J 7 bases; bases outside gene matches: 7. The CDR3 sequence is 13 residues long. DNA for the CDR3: TGCGCCAGCAGCAAGGGACAGTTAATTGAAGCTTTCTTT. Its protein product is CASSKGQLIEAFF.

The CDR3, as DNA: TGCGCCAGCAGCCAAGGCGCCAGCGGGAGTGACTACAATGAGCAGTTCTTC. Its protein is CASSQGASGSDYNEQFF. This chain uses TRBV4-1 with TRBJ2-1, with TRBD2 identical over 8 bases. This CDR3 has 17 amino acids. V lost 1 base to trimming and J lost 3 bases; unmatched junction nucleotides: 8. Germline CDR1 MGHRA, CDR2 YSYEKL.

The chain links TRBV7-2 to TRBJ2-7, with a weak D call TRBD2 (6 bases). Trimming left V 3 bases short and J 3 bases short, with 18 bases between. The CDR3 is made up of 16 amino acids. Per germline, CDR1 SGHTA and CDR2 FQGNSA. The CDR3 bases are TGTGCCAGCAGCTTTTTCTCGGCGGGGAGAGACTACGAGCAGTACTTC. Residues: CASSFFSAGRDYEQYF.

The CDR3: CASSLAQGGGEQYF. CDR3 DNA: TGCGCCAGCAGCTTGGCACAGGGGGGGGGCGAGCAGTACTTC. The gene calls are TRBV5-1 and TRBJ2-7; maybe TRBD1 (8 bases). Trimming took 0 bases from V and 6 from J, leaving 13 bases between them. Germline V CDR1 and CDR2: SGHRS, YFSETQ. The CDR3 sequence is 14 residues long.

DNA of the CDR3: TGTGCCAGCAGCCCCGGGACTAGCTGGGACAATGAGCAGTTCTTC. Encoded protein: CASSPGTSWDNEQFF. The chain carries TRBV7-7 and TRBJ2-1; 9 nucleotides match TRBD2. V was pared by 5 bases and J by 5 bases, with 7 bases of the junction left unmatched. CDR1 is SSHAT, CDR2 FNYEAQ, per germline (reference sequence). The CDR3 contains 15 residues.

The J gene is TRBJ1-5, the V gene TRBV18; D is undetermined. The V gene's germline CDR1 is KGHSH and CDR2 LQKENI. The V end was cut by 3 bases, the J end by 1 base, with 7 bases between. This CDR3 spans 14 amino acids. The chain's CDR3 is CASSPLVSNQPQHF. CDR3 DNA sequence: TGTGCCAGCTCACCGTTAGTGAGCAATCAGCCCCAGCATTTT.

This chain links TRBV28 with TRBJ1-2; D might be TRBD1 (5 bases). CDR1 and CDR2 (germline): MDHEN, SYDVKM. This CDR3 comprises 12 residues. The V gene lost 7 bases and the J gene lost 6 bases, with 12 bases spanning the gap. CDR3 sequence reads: CASIGGGDGYTF. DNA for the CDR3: TGTGCCAGCATTGGGGGGGGAGATGGCTACACCTTC.

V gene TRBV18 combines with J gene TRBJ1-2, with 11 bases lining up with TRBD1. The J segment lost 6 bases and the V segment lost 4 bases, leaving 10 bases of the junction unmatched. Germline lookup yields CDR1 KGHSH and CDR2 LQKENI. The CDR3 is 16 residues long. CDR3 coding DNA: TGTGCCAGCTCACAGGACAGGGGGCATGGGCACGATGGCTACACCTTC. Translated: CASSQDRGHGHDGYTF.

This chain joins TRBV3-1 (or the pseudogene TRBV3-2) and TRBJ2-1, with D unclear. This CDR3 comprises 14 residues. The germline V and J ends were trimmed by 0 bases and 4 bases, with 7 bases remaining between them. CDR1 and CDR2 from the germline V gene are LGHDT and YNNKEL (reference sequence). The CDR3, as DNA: TGTGCCAGCAGCCAAGATTTGACTTACAATGAGCAGTTCTTC. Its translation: CASSQDLTYNEQFF.